This T cell receptor (beta chain) was recovered during a study of cytomegalovirus exposure and HLA in healthy donors. At the level of the study: Out of roughly 170 million T cells, an earlier analysis found roughly 110 million unique TCR beta sequences in total.

The study ran its PCR with 60 Vbeta and 13 Jbeta primers. The data were produced by immunoSEQ multiplex PCR, yet TCRdb's version contains in-frame clones alone and is incomplete. Among some 180,000 clones listed, approximately 70% were seen once. The CDR3 runs to 15 residues. Trimming stripped 4 bases from V and 4 bases from J, with 16 bases between. The germline gives CDR1 MNHNS, CDR2 SASEGT. Broader study findings: In a later analysis, across HLA loci, associated TCR counts were highest for DRB1, lowest for HLA-C. Follow-up analysis later connected one missense variant in DCLRE1C with trimming of TCR beta V- and J-genes. Likely technical artifact: a cluster of highly shared sequence variants.

The sample holds one count of this clone. Its antigen remains unidentified. The sequenced sample consisted of PBMCs. The V and J genes are TRBV6-1 and TRBJ1-2; tentatively, D is TRBD1 (6 bases). The TCR comes from a woman aged 30 to 39 in good health and CMV-seronegative. The CDR3 DNA is TGTGCCAGCAGTGTTAACATACAGGGCGTCTATGGCTACACCTTC. Translation gives CASSVNIQGVYGYTF.